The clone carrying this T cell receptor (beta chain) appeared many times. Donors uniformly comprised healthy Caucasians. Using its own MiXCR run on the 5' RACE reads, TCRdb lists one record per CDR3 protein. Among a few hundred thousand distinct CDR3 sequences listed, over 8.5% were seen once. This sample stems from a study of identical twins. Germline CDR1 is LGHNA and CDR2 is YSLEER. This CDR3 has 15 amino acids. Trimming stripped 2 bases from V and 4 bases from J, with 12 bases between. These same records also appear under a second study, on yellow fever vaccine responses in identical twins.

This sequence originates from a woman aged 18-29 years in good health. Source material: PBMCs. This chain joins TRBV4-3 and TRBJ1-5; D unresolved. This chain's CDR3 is CASSQWAGGNQPQHF. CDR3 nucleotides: TGCGCCAGCAGCCAATGGGCTGGAGGTAATCAGCCCCAGCATTTT.